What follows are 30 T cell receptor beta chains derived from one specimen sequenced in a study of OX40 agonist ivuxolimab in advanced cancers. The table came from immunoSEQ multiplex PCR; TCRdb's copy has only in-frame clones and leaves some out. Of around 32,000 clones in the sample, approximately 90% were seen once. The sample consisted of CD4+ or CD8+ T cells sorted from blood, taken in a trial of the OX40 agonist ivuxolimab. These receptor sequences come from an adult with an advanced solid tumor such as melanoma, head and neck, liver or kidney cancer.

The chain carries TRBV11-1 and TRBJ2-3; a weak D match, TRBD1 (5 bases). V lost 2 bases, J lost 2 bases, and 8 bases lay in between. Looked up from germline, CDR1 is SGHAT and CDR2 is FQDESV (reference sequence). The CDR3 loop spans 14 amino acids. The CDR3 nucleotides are TGTGCCAGCAGCTTACGCGGACACACAGATACGCAGTATTTT. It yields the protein CASSLRGHTDTQYF.

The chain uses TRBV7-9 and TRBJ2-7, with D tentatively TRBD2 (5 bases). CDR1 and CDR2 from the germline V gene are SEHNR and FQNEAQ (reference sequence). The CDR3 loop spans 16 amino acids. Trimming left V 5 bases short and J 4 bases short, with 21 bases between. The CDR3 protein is CASSPTTDGKMYEQYF. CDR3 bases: TGTGCCAGCAGCCCCACAACGGACGGGAAGATGTACGAGCAGTACTTC.

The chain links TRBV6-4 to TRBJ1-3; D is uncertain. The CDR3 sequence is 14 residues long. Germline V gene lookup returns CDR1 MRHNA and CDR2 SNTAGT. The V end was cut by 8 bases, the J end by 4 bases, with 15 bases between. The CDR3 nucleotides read TGTGCCAGCGCTGTCCCGCTTCGAGGAAACACCATATATTTT. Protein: CASAVPLRGNTIYF.

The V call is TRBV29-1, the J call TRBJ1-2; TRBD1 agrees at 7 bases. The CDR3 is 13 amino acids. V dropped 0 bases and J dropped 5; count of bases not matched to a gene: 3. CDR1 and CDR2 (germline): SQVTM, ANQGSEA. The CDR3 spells CSVEEGQWYGYTF. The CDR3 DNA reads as TGCAGCGTTGAAGAGGGACAGTGGTATGGCTACACCTTC.

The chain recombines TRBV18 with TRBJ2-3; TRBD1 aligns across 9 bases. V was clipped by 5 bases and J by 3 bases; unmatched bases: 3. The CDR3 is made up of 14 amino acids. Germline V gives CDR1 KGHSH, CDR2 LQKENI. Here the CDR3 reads CASSTGQGTDTQYF. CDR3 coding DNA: TGTGCCAGCTCAACGGGACAGGGAACAGATACGCAGTATTTT.

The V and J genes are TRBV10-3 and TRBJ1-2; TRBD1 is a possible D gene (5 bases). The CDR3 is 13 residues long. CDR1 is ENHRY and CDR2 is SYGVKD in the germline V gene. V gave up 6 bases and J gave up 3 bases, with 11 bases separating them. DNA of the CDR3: TGTGCCATCAGACCCGGGACTGACTATGGCTACACCTTC. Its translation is CAIRPGTDYGYTF.

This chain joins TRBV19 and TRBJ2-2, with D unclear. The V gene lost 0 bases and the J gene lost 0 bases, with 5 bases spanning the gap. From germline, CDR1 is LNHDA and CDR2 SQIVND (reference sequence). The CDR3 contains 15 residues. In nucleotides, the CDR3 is TGTGCCAGTAGTATAGAAGGGTCGAACACCGGGGAGCTGTTTTTT. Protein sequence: CASSIEGSNTGELFF.

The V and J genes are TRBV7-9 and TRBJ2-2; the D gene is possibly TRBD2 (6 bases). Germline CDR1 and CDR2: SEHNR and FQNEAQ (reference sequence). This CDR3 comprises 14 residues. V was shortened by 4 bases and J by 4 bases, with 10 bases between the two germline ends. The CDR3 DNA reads TGTGCCAGCAGCTCGGGACTCACCACCGGGGAGCTGTTTTTT. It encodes CASSSGLTTGELFF.

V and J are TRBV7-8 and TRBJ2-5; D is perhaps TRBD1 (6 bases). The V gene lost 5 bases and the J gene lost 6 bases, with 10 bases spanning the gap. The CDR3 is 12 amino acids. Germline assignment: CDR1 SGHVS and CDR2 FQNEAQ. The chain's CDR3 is CASSPTGQTQYF. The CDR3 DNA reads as TGTGCCAGCAGCCCTACAGGGCAGACCCAGTACTTC.

DNA of the CDR3: TGCGCCAGCAGTCTGATAGCGGGAGGGTCACGGGAGACCCAGTACTTC. This gives the protein CASSLIAGGSRETQYF. The chain uses TRBV10-2 and TRBJ2-5; 11 bases map to TRBD2. The germline V gene encodes CDR1 WSHSY and CDR2 SAAADI. The V segment lost 5 bases and the J segment 5 bases; nucleotides outside the gene matches: 10. The CDR3 spans 16 residues.

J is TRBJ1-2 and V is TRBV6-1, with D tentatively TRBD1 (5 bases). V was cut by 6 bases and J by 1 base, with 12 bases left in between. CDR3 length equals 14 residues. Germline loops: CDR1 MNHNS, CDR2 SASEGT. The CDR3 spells CASREQEFNYGYTF. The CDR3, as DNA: TGTGCCAGCAGGGAACAGGAGTTTAACTATGGCTACACCTTC.

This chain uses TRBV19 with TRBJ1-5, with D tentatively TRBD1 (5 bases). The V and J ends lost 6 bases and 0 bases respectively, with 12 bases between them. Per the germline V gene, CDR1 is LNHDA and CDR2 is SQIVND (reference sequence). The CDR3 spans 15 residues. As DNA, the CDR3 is TGTGCCAGTAGGATGACAGCGGATAGCAATCAGCCCCAGCATTTT. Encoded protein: CASRMTADSNQPQHF.

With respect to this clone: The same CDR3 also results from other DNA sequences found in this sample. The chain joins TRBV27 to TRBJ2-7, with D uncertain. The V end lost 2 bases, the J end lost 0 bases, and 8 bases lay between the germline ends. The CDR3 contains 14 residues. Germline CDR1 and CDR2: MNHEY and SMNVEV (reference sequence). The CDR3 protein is CASSLTGVSYEQYF. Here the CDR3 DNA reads TGTGCCAGCAGTTTAACCGGTGTCTCCTACGAGCAGTACTTC.

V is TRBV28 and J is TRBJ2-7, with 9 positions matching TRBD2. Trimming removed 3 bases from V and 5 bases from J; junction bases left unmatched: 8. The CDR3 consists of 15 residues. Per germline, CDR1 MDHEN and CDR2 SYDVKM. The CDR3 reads CASSFPREGHNEQYF. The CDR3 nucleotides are TGTGCCAGCAGTTTTCCGCGGGAGGGCCACAACGAGCAGTACTTC.

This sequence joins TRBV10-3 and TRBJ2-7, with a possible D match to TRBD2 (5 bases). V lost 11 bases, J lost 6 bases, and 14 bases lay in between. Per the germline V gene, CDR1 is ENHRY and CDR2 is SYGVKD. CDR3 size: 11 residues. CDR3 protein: CAVGEGREQYF. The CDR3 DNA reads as TGTGCCGTAGGAGAGGGCCGCGAGCAGTACTTC.

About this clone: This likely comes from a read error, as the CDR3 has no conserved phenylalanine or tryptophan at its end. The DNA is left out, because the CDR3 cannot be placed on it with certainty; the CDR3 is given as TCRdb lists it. Here the CDR3 reads CASSLLQGVL. This sequence joins TRBV27 and TRBJ1-2. From germline, CDR1 is MNHEY and CDR2 SMNVEV (reference sequence). The CDR3 is made up of 10 amino acids, end residues included.

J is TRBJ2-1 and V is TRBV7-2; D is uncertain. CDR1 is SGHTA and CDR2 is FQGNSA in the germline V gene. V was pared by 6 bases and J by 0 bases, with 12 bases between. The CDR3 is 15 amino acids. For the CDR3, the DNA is TGTGCCAGCAGTCCAGGAAGGAGCTCCTACAATGAGCAGTTCTTC. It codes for CASSPGRSSYNEQFF.

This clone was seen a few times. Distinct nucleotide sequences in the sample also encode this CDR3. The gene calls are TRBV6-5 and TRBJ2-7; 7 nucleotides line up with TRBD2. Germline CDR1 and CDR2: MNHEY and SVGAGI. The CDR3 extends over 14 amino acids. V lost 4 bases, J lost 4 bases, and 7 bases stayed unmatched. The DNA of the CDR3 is TGTGCCAGCAGTTGGGGGGGAGGAGGGTACGAGCAGTACTTC. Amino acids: CASSWGGGGYEQYF.

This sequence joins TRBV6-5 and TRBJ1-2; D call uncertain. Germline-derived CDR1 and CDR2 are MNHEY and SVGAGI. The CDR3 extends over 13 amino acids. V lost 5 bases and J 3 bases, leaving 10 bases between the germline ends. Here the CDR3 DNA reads TGTGCCAGCAGTGCACTCCGGGACTATGGCTACACCTTC. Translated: CASSALRDYGYTF.

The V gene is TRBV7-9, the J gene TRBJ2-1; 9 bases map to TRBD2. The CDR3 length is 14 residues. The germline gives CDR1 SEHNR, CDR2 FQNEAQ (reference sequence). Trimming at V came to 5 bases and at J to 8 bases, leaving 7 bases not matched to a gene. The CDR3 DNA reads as TGTGCCAGCAGCCCACCCGGCGGGAGGGATGAGCAGTTCTTC. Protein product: CASSPPGGRDEQFF.

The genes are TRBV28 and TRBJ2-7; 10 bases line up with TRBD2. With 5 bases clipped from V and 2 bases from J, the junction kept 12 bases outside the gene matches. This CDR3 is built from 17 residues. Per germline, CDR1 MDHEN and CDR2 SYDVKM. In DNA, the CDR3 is TGTGCCAGCAGTCTACCGTTTGGACTAGCGGATACCTACGAGCAGTACTTC. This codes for CASSLPFGLADTYEQYF.

The CDR3 DNA reads as TGTGCCAGTAGCCCCTATTCGACTAGCCCCCAAGAGACCCAGTACTTC. This sequence encodes CASSPYSTSPQETQYF. The chain recombines TRBV19 with TRBJ2-5; 7 nucleotides match TRBD2. Per germline, CDR1 LNHDA and CDR2 SQIVND (reference sequence). The ends lost 6 bases at V and 1 base at J; junction bases unmatched: 11. The CDR3 is 16 amino acids.

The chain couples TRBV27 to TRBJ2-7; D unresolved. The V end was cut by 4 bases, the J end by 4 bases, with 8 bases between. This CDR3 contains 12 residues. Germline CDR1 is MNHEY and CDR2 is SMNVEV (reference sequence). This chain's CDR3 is CASSSYGYEQYF. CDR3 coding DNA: TGTGCCAGCAGTTCGTACGGTTACGAGCAGTACTTC.

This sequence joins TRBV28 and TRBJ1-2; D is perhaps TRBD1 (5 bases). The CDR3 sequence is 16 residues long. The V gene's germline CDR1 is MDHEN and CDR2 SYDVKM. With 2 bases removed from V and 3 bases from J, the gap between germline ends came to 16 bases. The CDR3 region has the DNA TGTGCCAGCAGTTTACCGAGGGTAGGGGAGGACTATGGCTACACCTTC. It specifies CASSLPRVGEDYGYTF.

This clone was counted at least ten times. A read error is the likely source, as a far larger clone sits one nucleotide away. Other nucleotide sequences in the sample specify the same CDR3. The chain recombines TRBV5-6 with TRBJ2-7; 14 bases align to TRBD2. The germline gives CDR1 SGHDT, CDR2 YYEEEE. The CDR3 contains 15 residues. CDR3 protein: CASRLGLAGAGEQYF. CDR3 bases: TGTGCCAGCCGCTTGGGACTAGCGGGGGCGGGGGAGCAGTACTTC. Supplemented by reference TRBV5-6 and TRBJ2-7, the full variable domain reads DAGVTQSPTHLIKTRGQQVTLRCSPKSGHDTVSWYQQALGQGPQFIFQYYEEEERQRGNFPDRFSGHQFPNYSSELNVNALLLGDSALYLCASRLGLAGAGEQYFGPGTRLTVT.

The CDR3 reads CASSSAVGTEAFF. The DNA of the CDR3 is TGCGCCAGCAGCTCGGCAGTCGGGACTGAAGCTTTCTTT. This sequence joins TRBV5-1 and TRBJ1-1; unclear D gene. The length of the CDR3 is 13 residues. From germline, CDR1 is SGHRS and CDR2 YFSETQ. Between the trimmed V and J ends, which lost 3 bases and 5 bases, there was a span of 11 bases.

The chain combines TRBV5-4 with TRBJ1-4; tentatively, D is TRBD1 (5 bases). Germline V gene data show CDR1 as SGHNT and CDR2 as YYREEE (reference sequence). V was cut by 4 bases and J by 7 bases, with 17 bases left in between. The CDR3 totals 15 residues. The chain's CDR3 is CASSAGRVPPEKLFF. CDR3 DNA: TGTGCCAGCAGCGCGGGACGGGTCCCGCCTGAAAAACTGTTTTTT.

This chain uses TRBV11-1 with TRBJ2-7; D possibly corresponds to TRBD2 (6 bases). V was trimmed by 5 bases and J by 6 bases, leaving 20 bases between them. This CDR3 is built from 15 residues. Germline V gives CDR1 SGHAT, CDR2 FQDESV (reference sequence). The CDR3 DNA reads TGTGCCAGCAGCCCGGGGCGGGGTGAGGGTGGCGAGCAGTACTTC. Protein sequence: CASSPGRGEGGEQYF. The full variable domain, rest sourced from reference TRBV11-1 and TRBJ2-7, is EAEVAQSPRYKITEKSQAVAFWCDPISGHATLYWYRQILGQGPELLVQFQDESVVDDSQLPKDRFSAERLKGVDSTLKIQPAELGDSAMYLCASSPGRGEGGEQYFGPGTRLTVT.

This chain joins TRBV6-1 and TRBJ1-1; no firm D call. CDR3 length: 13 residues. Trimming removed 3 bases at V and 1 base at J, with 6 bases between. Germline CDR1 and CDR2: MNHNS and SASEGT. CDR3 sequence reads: CASSDWGNTEAFF. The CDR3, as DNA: TGTGCCAGCAGTGATTGGGGGAACACTGAAGCTTTCTTT.

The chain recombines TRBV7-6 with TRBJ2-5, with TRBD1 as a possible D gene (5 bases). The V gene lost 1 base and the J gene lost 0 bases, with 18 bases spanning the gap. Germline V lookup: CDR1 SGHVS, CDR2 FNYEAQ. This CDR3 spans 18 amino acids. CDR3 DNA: TGTGCCAGCAGCTTAGACAGGTCCCTTCCTAGGGACCAAGAGACCCAGTACTTC. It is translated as CASSLDRSLPRDQETQYF.